The 6 T cell receptor beta chains below were found in one sample sequenced in a study of tumor-infiltrating lymphocytes in primary liver carcinoma. The source material, roughly 20-31 mg of unsorted bulk tissue, was used to co-extract RNA and DNA. A primer in the constant region served to generate TCR beta cDNA from 450 to 600 ng of total RNA. Sequencing libraries for TCR beta derived from three nested multiplex PCR rounds that used slightly modified ARM-PCR. In the first two PCR rounds, TRBV1-TRBV30 forward primers were paired with a C-beta reverse primer, and each round lasted approximately 10 cycles. TCRdb called the multiplex PCR reads again in MiXCR, with one record for every CDR3 protein. This table holds 84,000 or so distinct CDR3 sequences, around 70% found once. Sequencing used liver tumor tissue from sampling region 1. As for subset: tumor region T1, superior pole. The receptors come from a middle-aged man with primary liver carcinoma and hepatitis B virus infection.

A remark on this clonotype: A much larger clone differs from this one at a single base, so this may be a read error. It is likely a read error, because the conserved phenylalanine at the end of the CDR3 is missing. The V gene is TRBV28, the J gene TRBJ1-1, with 8 bases fitting TRBD1. CDR1 and CDR2 (germline): MDHEN, SYDVKM. The V segment lost 6 bases and the J segment 5 bases; nucleotides outside the gene matches: 2. The CDR3 consists of 12 residues. CDR3 amino acids: CASRGQETEAFV. For the CDR3, the DNA is TGTGCCAGCAGGGGACAGGAAACTGAAGCTTTCGTT.

The V and J genes are TRBV29-1 and TRBJ2-1; tentative D call: TRBD1 (5 bases). The germline V gene has CDR1 SQVTM and CDR2 ANQGSEA. CDR3 length equals 13 residues. This CDR3 reads CGGVQAAYNEQFF. The CDR3 bases are TGCGGCGGAGTACAGGCCGCATACAATGAGCAGTTCTTC.

Concerning this clonotype: The conserved phenylalanine or tryptophan normally closing the CDR3 is absent here, so this likely arose from a read error. The chain joins TRBV7-9 to TRBJ2-2; 7 bases fit TRBD2. CDR1 SEHNR and CDR2 FQNEAQ come from the germline V gene (reference sequence). The CDR3 length is 16 residues. V shed 9 bases and J 4 bases; nucleotides not matched to a gene: 14. As DNA, the CDR3 is TGTGCCAGGAGAGAAAGGGAGGGCAAACTCACCGGGGAGCTGTTTTCT. Protein: CARREREGKLTGELFS.

This chain joins TRBV6-5 and TRBJ2-7; tentative D call: TRBD2 (5 bases). Trimming removed 7 bases at V and 3 bases at J, with 13 bases between. Germline CDR1 is MNHEY and CDR2 is SVGAGI. The CDR3 contains 13 residues. The CDR3 DNA reads as TGTGCCAGCAACCAAAGTGGGAGCTACGAGCAGTACTTC. Translation gives CASNQSGSYEQYF.

This clonotype has a single count. Given a much more abundant clone one base away, this may be a read error. The rearrangement joins TRBV30 to TRBJ2-3; D tentatively reads TRBD1 or TRBD2 (5 bases each). CDR1 and CDR2 from the germline V gene are GTSNPN and SVGIG (reference sequence). This CDR3 is 15 amino acids long. V was pared by 4 bases and J by 1 base, with 15 bases between. In nucleotides, the CDR3 is TGTGCCTGGACTGGGACGGGAAGGGGCACAGATACGCAGTATTTT. Amino acid sequence: CAWTGTGRGTDTQYF. Full variable domain (outside the CDR3, taken from reference TRBV30 and TRBJ2-3): SQTIHQWPATLVQPVGSPLSLECTVEGTSNPNLYWYRQAAGRGLQLLFYSVGIGQISSEVPQNLSASRPQDRQFILSSKKLLLSDSGFYLCAWTGTGRGTDTQYFGPGTRLTVL.

A note on this clonotype: The CDR3 carries no conserved terminal phenylalanine or tryptophan, so it likely arises from a read error. The V call is TRBV6-5, the J call TRBJ2-2; D remains ambiguous. Germline-derived CDR1 and CDR2 are MNHEY and SVGAGI. CDR3 length: 15 residues. The CDR3: CVSSYAVDGIGELFS. For the CDR3, the DNA is TGTGTCAGCAGTTACGCAGTGGACGGCATCGGGGAGCTGTTTTCT.